This record looks at one T cell receptor beta chain sequence and its context. As yet, its antigen is unknown. The PCR made use of 60 Vbeta and 13 Jbeta primers. Sequencing used immunoSEQ multiplex PCR; TCRdb keeps in-frame clones, though not all of them. The repertoire holds some 170,000 clones, with roughly four fifths as singletons. CDR3 length: 15 amino acids. Germline CDR1 reads MDHEN; CDR2 reads SYDVKM. Trimming left V 6 bases short and J 1 base short, with 13 bases between. These data are taken from a study of cytomegalovirus exposure and HLA in healthy donors. Whole-study findings and limits: Data from an earlier analysis indicated that most TCR beta V segments were productive either about 90% or about 30% of the time. Some TCR beta chains (roughly 160 of them) were listed as cytomegalovirus-associated.

The sequenced sample was PBMCs. The chain combines TRBV28 with TRBJ1-5; tentatively, D is TRBD1 (6 bases). The TCR sequence derives from a man aged 50 to 59 in good health and CMV-seropositive. CDR3 region: CASRKQGPSNQPQHF. The CDR3 nucleotides are TGTGCCAGCAGAAAACAGGGCCCCAGCAATCAGCCCCAGCATTTT.